These 3 T cell receptor beta chains came from one sample sequenced in a study of identical twins. TCRdb re-called the 5' RACE reads through MiXCR, storing one row per CDR3 protein. The data hold around 1.7 million distinct CDR3 sequences, with more than 30% observed a single time. The specimen sequenced was cord blood. Source of these receptors: a newborn girl in good health.

This chain joins TRBV29-1 and TRBJ2-4; 7 positions match TRBD1. The J call may be in error: the DNA end matches TRBJ2-5 better. The CDR3 extends over 16 amino acids. Germline V CDR1 and CDR2: SQVTM, ANQGSEA. CDR3 protein: CSAKVYRGQSQETQYF. CDR3 nucleotides: TGCAGCGCCAAGGTGTACAGGGGCCAATCCCAAGAGACCCAGTACTTC.

The chain joins TRBV6-1 to TRBJ2-5; possibly TRBD1 or TRBD2 for D (5 bases each). The V end was cut by 0 bases, the J end by 11 bases, with 19 bases between. The length of the CDR3 is 15 residues. Per the germline V gene, CDR1 is MNHNS and CDR2 is SASEGT. The CDR3 sequence: CASSEAGTVYNEQYF. The CDR3 nucleotides are TGTGCCAGCAGTGAAGCCGGGACCGTCTACAATGAGCAGTACTTC.

The chain recombines TRBV6-6 with TRBJ1-5; 8 bases map to TRBD1. Germline CDR1 and CDR2: MNHNY and SVGAGI (reference sequence). The ends lost 10 bases at V and 5 bases at J; junction bases unmatched: 7. The CDR3 sequence is 13 residues long. The CDR3 coding sequence is TGTGCCAACTCCAGGGGGCAGGATCAGCCCCAGCATTTT. Translating it yields CANSRGQDQPQHF.